These T cell receptor beta chains were read from a single sample in a study of shared clonotypes between healthy human individuals. Generated by immunoSEQ multiplex PCR, the TCRdb table keeps only in-frame clones and is missing some. The table shows approximately 2.1 million clones, with more than 80% occurring only once. Sequencing used naive CD4+ T cells from PBMCs. These receptors came from a man aged 18 to 30 in good health. Some clones in this sample may be carry-over from other donors' samples. Both conserved end residues are part of each CDR3. The order of the fields is D gene, V gene, J gene, CDR3 DNA, CDR3 protein. D genes are given only for firm matches.

d_gene: TRBD2; v_gene: TRBV28; j_gene: TRBJ2-1; CDR3nt: TGTGCCAGCAGCGTAGCGGGGACATCCTACAATGAGCAGTTCTTC; CDR3aa: CASSVAGTSYNEQFF
d_gene: TRBD2; v_gene: TRBV7-3; j_gene: TRBJ2-2; CDR3nt: TGTGCCAGCAGCCCGGGGGGGAATCAGAACACCGGGGAGCTGTTTTTT; CDR3aa: CASSPGGNQNTGELFF
d_gene: .; v_gene: TRBV11-3; j_gene: TRBJ2-1; CDR3nt: TGTGCCAGCAGCCGCGGAGGGGGTCCTTATGAGCAGTTCTTC; CDR3aa: CASSRGGGPYEQFF
d_gene: .; v_gene: TRBV18; j_gene: TRBJ1-2; CDR3nt: TGTGCCAGCTCACCTGTGGGTTCAGGACAAGCTATCTATGGCTACACCTTC; CDR3aa: CASSPVGSGQAIYGYTF
d_gene: .; v_gene: TRBV13; j_gene: TRBJ1-1; CDR3nt: TGTGCCAGCAGCTACGGACAGAGAAACACTGAAGCTTTCTTT; CDR3aa: CASSYGQRNTEAFF
d_gene: .; v_gene: TRBV18; j_gene: TRBJ1-5; CDR3nt: TGTGCCAGCTCACCGAGCTTGGAGGGCAATCAGCCCCAGCATTTT; CDR3aa: CASSPSLEGNQPQHF
d_gene: TRBD2; v_gene: TRBV5-1; j_gene: TRBJ2-7; CDR3nt: TGCGCCAGCAGCTTTTCGGGAGGGACCTACGAGCAGTACTTC; CDR3aa: CASSFSGGTYEQYF
d_gene: .; v_gene: TRBV5-1; j_gene: TRBJ2-5; CDR3nt: TGCGCCAGCAGCTCAGTGGACTTAGAGACCCAGTACTTC; CDR3aa: CASSSVDLETQYF
d_gene: .; v_gene: TRBV4-2; j_gene: TRBJ1-1; CDR3nt: TGTGCCAGCAGCCAACAACGGGGCACATCCGAAGCTTTCTTT; CDR3aa: CASSQQRGTSEAFF
d_gene: TRBD1; v_gene: TRBV9; j_gene: TRBJ1-2; CDR3nt: TGTGCCAGCAGCGTAACGGGGACAGGGATTGGTGGCTACACCTTC; CDR3aa: CASSVTGTGIGGYTF
d_gene: TRBD1; v_gene: TRBV5-1; j_gene: TRBJ2-7; CDR3nt: TGCGCCAGCAGCTTACAGGGACAGGATTTAAACGAGCAGTACTTC; CDR3aa: CASSLQGQDLNEQYF
d_gene: .; v_gene: TRBV9; j_gene: TRBJ2-5; CDR3nt: TGTGCCAGCAGCGTAGGGCAGTCTCAAGAGACCCAGTACTTC; CDR3aa: CASSVGQSQETQYF
d_gene: .; v_gene: TRBV5-6; j_gene: TRBJ2-7; CDR3nt: TGTGCCAGCAGCTACCTCGGCGGGAACTCCTACGAGCAGTACTTC; CDR3aa: CASSYLGGNSYEQYF
d_gene: .; v_gene: TRBV4-1; j_gene: TRBJ2-3; CDR3nt: TGCGCCAGCAGCCAGACCGAGGCTGGCGAGGTAGATACGCAGTATTTT; CDR3aa: CASSQTEAGEVDTQYF